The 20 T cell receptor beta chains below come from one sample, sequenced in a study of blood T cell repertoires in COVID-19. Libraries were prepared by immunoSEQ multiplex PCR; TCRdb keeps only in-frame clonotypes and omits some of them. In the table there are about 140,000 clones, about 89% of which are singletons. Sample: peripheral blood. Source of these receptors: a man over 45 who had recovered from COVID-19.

The CDR3 here is CASSLFKSGGNTDTQYF. CDR3 sequence (DNA): TGCGCCAGCAGCTTGTTTAAGAGCGGGGGAAACACAGATACGCAGTATTTT. This rearrangement joins TRBV5-1 to TRBJ2-3; 8 nucleotides match TRBD2. V lost 1 base to trimming and J lost 2 bases; unmatched junction nucleotides: 9. The CDR3 has 17 residues. CDR1 is SGHRS and CDR2 is YFSETQ in the germline V gene.

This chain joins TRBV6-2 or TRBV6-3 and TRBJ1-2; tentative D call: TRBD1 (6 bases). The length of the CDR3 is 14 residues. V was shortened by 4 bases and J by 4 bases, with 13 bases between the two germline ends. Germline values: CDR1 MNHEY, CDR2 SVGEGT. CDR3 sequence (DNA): TGTGCCAGCAGTTCAACAGGGTGGGCCTATGGCTACACCTTC. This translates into CASSSTGWAYGYTF.

The CDR3 loop is CASSPMAGGNTGELFF. CDR3 bases: TGCGCCAGCAGCCCCATGGCGGGGGGGAACACCGGGGAGCTGTTTTTT. The rearrangement uses TRBV5-1 and TRBJ2-2, with 8 bases aligning to TRBD2. Germline V gene data show CDR1 as SGHRS and CDR2 as YFSETQ. V dropped 4 bases and J dropped 1; count of bases not matched to a gene: 6. The CDR3 totals 16 residues.

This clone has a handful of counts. The CDR3 region has the DNA TGTGCCAGCAAGCCGGGACTGGCCACAGATACGCAGTATTTT. Translated: CASKPGLATDTQYF. This chain joins TRBV11-3 and TRBJ2-3; D may be TRBD2 (6 bases). The CDR3 sequence is 14 residues long. V lost 7 bases, J lost 2 bases, and 13 bases lay in between. Germline V gene lookup returns CDR1 SGHNT and CDR2 YENEEA.

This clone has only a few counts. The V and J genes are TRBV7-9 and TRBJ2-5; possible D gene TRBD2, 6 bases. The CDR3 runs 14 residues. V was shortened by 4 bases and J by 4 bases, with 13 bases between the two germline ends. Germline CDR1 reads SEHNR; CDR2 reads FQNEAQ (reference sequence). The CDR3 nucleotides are TGTGCCAGCAGCTCCCGGGAGAGAAGAGAGACCCAGTACTTC. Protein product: CASSSRERRETQYF.

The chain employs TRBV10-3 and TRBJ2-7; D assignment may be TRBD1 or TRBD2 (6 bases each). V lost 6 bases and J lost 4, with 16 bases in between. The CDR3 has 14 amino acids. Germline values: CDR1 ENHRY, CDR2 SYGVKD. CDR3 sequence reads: CAIREGGPVYEQYF. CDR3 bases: TGTGCCATCAGGGAGGGGGGCCCGGTATACGAGCAGTACTTC.

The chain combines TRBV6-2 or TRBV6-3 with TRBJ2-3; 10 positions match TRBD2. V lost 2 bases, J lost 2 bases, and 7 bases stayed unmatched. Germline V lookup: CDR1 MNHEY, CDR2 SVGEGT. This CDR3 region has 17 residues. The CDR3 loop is CASSYGLAGADTDTQYF. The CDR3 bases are TGTGCCAGCAGTTACGGGCTAGCGGGGGCCGACACAGATACGCAGTATTTT.

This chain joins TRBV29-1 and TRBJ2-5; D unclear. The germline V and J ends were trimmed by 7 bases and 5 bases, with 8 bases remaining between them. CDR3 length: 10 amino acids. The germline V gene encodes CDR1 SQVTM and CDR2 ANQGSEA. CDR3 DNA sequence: TGCAGCGCCACTTTCGAGACCCAGTACTTC. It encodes CSATFETQYF. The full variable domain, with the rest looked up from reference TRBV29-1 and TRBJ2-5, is SAVISQKPSRDICQRGTSLTIQCQVDSQVTMMFWYRQQPGQSLTLIATANQGSEATYESGFVIDKFPISRPNLTFSTLTVSNMSPEDSSIYLCSATFETQYFGPGTRLLVL.

Here the CDR3 DNA reads TGTGCCAGCACGCAGAGGCATAACTATGGCTACACCTTC. This translates into CASTQRHNYGYTF. The chain recombines TRBV6-5 with TRBJ1-2; the D is unclear. V gave up 7 bases and J gave up 1 base, with 10 bases separating them. The CDR3 spans 13 residues. Germline values: CDR1 MNHEY, CDR2 SVGAGI.

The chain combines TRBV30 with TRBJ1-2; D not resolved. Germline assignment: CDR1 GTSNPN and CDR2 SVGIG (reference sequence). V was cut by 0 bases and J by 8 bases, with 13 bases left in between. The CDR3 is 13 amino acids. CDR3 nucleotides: TGTGCCTGGAGTGTAAACCGAAACGGGGGCTACACCTTC. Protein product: CAWSVNRNGGYTF. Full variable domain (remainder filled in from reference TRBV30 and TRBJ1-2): SQTIHQWPATLVQPVGSPLSLECTVEGTSNPNLYWYRQAAGRGLQLLFYSVGIGQISSEVPQNLSASRPQDRQFILSSKKLLLSDSGFYLCAWSVNRNGGYTFGSGTRLTVV.

CDR3 sequence: CASSLATATYEQYF. Here the CDR3 DNA reads TGCGCCAGCAGCTTGGCCACAGCAACCTACGAGCAGTACTTC. The chain couples TRBV5-1 to TRBJ2-7; D is uncertain. Germline CDR1 reads SGHRS; CDR2 reads YFSETQ. With 0 bases removed from V and 2 bases from J, the gap between germline ends came to 9 bases. The CDR3 sequence is 14 residues long.

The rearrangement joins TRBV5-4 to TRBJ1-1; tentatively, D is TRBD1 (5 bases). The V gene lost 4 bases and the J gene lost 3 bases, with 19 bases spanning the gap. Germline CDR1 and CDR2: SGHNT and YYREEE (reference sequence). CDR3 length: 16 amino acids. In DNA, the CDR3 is TGTGCCAGCAGCCTCCGGGGATCAGGGAGGTACACTGAAGCTTTCTTT. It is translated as CASSLRGSGRYTEAFF.

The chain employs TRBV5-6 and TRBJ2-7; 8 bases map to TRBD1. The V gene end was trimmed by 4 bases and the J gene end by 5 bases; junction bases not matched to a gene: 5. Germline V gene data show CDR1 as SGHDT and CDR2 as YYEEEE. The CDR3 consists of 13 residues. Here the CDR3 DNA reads TGTGCCAGCAGCAACGGACAGGGACACGAGCAGTACTTC. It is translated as CASSNGQGHEQYF.

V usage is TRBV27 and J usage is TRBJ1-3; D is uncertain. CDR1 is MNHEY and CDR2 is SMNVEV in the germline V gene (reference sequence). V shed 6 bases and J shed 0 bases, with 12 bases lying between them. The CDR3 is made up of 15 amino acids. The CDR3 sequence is CASSLLGHSGNTIYF. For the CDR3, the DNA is TGTGCCAGCAGCTTACTGGGCCACTCTGGAAACACCATATATTTT.

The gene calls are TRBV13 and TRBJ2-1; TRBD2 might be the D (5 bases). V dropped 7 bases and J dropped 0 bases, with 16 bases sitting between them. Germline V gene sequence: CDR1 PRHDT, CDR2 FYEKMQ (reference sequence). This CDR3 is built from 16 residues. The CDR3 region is CASNGPGISSYNEQFF. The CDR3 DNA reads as TGTGCCAGCAACGGCCCGGGGATTAGCTCCTACAATGAGCAGTTCTTC.

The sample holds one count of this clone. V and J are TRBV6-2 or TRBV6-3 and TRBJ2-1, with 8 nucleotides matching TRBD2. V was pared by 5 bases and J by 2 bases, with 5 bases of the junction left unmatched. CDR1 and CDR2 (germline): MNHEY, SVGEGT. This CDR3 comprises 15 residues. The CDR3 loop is CASSLERETYNEQFF. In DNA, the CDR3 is TGTGCCAGCAGTCTTGAGCGGGAGACCTACAATGAGCAGTTCTTC.

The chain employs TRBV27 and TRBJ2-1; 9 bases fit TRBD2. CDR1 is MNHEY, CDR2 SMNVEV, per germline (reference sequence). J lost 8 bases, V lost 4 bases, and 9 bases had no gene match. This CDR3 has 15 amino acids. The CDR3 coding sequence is TGTGCCAGCAGTTACTCCTGGACTAGCGTCCATGAGCAGTTCTTC. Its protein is CASSYSWTSVHEQFF.

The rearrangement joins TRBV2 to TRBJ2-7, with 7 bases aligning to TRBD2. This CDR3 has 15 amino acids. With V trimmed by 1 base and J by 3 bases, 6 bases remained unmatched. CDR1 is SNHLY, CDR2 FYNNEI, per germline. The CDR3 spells CASSEGPAGIYEQYF. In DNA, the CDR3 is TGTGCCAGCAGTGAAGGCCCAGCGGGGATCTACGAGCAGTACTTC.

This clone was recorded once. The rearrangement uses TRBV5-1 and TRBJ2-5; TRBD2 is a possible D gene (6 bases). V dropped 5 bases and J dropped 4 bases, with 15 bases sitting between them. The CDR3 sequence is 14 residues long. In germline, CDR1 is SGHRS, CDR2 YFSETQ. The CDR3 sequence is CASRWGPGGETQYF. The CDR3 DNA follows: TGCGCCAGCAGGTGGGGTCCCGGGGGAGAGACCCAGTACTTC.

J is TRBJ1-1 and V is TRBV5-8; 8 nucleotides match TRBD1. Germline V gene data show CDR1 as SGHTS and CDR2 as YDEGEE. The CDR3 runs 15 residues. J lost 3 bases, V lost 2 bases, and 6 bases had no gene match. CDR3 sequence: CASSFQGAGDTEAFF. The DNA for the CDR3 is TGTGCCAGCAGCTTTCAGGGGGCCGGGGACACTGAAGCTTTCTTT.